The 16 T cell receptor beta chains listed next were all sequenced from one sample in a study of blood T cell repertoires in COVID-19. Generated by immunoSEQ multiplex PCR, the TCRdb table keeps only in-frame clones and is missing some. The repertoire holds 350,000 to 400,000 clones, with 85% to 90% as singletons. Sequenced material: PBMCs or T cells enriched from blood (not recorded which). The receptor source for this set is a man younger than 35 who had recovered from COVID-19.

The rearrangement joins TRBV5-1 to TRBJ2-7, with 8 bases matching TRBD1. Germline CDR1 is SGHRS and CDR2 is YFSETQ. After removal of 4 bases from V and 2 bases from J, the junction contained 14 bases not matched to a gene. CDR3 length: 17 amino acids. The CDR3 sequence: CASSPTALGQDAYEQYF. CDR3 DNA sequence: TGCGCCAGCAGCCCTACCGCCTTGGGACAGGATGCCTACGAGCAGTACTTC.

In the case of this clone: A read error may account for a junction end that differs from germline. This chain links TRBV3-1 (or the pseudogene TRBV3-2) with TRBJ2-7; 8 bases are a match to TRBD2. The CDR3 length is 12 residues. Germline V CDR1 and CDR2: LGHDT, YNNKEL (reference sequence). The CDR3 DNA follows: TGTGCCAGCAGCCAAGATGAGGACGGGGGGGACTTC. Translating it yields CASSQDEDGGDF.

This chain uses TRBV27 with TRBJ2-7; D is possibly TRBD2 (5 bases). The germline gives CDR1 MNHEY, CDR2 SMNVEV (reference sequence). This CDR3 is 17 amino acids long. Trimming stripped 2 bases from V and 7 bases from J, with 24 bases between. The CDR3 bases are TGTGCCAGCAGTTTAAATTCTGAGGGTACGTCGGTGGTTGAGCAGTACTTC. Amino acid sequence: CASSLNSEGTSVVEQYF.

The rearrangement uses TRBV18 and TRBJ2-3; the match to TRBD1 covers 7 bases. J was trimmed by 1 base and V by 8 bases; bases with no gene match: 12. This CDR3 region has 16 residues. Per germline, CDR1 KGHSH and CDR2 LQKENI. The CDR3 nucleotides are TGTGCCAGCGCGGATGGACAGGCCTGGGGCACAGATACGCAGTATTTT. Translating it yields CASADGQAWGTDTQYF.

The chain combines TRBV30 with TRBJ2-3; TRBD2 might be the D (6 bases). The germline gives CDR1 GTSNPN, CDR2 SVGIG (reference sequence). Between the trimmed V and J ends, which lost 4 bases and 2 bases, there was a span of 22 bases. This CDR3 is built from 17 residues. The CDR3 region is CAWTRGRRGRDTDTQYF. The CDR3 nucleotides are TGTGCCTGGACCCGGGGGAGGAGGGGCCGGGACACAGATACGCAGTATTTT.

The CDR3 is CASSSLTGVATGELFF. CDR3 sequence (DNA): TGTGCCAGCAGCTCTCTAACAGGGGTGGCCACCGGGGAGCTGTTTTTT. The chain recombines TRBV11-3 with TRBJ2-2; 7 positions agree with TRBD1. The V segment lost 4 bases and the J segment 4 bases; nucleotides outside the gene matches: 9. Germline lookup yields CDR1 SGHNT and CDR2 YENEEA. There are 16 residues in the CDR3.

The rearrangement links TRBV3-1 (or the pseudogene TRBV3-2) to TRBJ2-3; D is perhaps TRBD2 (5 bases). The CDR3 is 19 amino acids. The V end was cut by 0 bases, the J end by 4 bases, with 23 bases between. Germline assignment: CDR1 LGHDT and CDR2 YNNKEL (reference sequence). CDR3 coding DNA: TGTGCCAGCAGCCAAGACGTATCCTCCGGGAACCATAGGGCAGATACGCAGTATTTT. Translated, it gives CASSQDVSSGNHRADTQYF.

The J gene is TRBJ2-5, the V gene TRBV18; 13 nucleotides match TRBD2. Germline V gives CDR1 KGHSH, CDR2 LQKENI. Trimming took 4 bases from V and 3 from J; bases not matched to a gene: 5. The CDR3 covers 16 residues. CDR3 region: CASSRQLAGGKETQYF. The CDR3, as DNA: TGTGCCAGCTCACGACAACTAGCGGGAGGGAAAGAGACCCAGTACTTC.

This clone was seen once. The chain employs TRBV2 and TRBJ2-2; tentatively, D is TRBD1 (6 bases). The V end lost 5 bases, the J end lost 3 bases, and 16 bases lay between the germline ends. Germline lookup yields CDR1 SNHLY and CDR2 FYNNEI. CDR3 length: 16 residues. CDR3: CASSWIGGADTGELFF. CDR3 nucleotide sequence: TGTGCCAGCAGTTGGATTGGGGGCGCGGACACCGGGGAGCTGTTTTTT.

This sequence joins TRBV5-1 and TRBJ1-4; 7 bases are shared with TRBD1. V lost 7 bases, J lost 10 bases, and 13 bases stayed unmatched. The CDR3 runs 14 residues. The V gene's germline CDR1 is SGHRS and CDR2 YFSETQ. The CDR3 spells CASRSRQGEGKLFF. The CDR3 DNA follows: TGCGCCAGCCGATCACGACAGGGTGAGGGAAAACTGTTTTTT.

The V call is TRBV5-1, the J call TRBJ2-5; 8 bases are shared with TRBD2. Germline lookup yields CDR1 SGHRS and CDR2 YFSETQ. Trimming at V came to 2 bases and at J to 3 bases, leaving 3 bases not matched to a gene. The CDR3 runs to 14 residues. The CDR3 reads CASSFGGVEETQYF. DNA of the CDR3: TGCGCCAGCAGCTTCGGGGGGGTTGAAGAGACCCAGTACTTC. The entire variable domain, with the rest obtained from reference TRBV5-1 and TRBJ2-5, is as follows: KAGVTQTPRYLIKTRGQQVTLSCSPISGHRSVSWYQQTPGQGLQFLFEYFSETQRNKGNFPGRFSGRQFSNSRSEMNVSTLELGDSALYLCASSFGGVEETQYFGPGTRLLVL.

The genes are TRBV5-1 and TRBJ2-4; D possibly corresponds to TRBD1 (6 bases). The V gene's germline CDR1 is SGHRS and CDR2 YFSETQ. This CDR3 contains 14 residues. With 4 bases removed from V and 8 bases from J, the gap between germline ends came to 16 bases. CDR3 region: CASSPQTGIDIQYF. CDR3 DNA sequence: TGCGCCAGCAGCCCCCAAACAGGGATCGACATTCAGTACTTC.

The chain has TRBV30 and TRBJ2-1, with 7 bases aligning to TRBD1. Germline V lookup: CDR1 GTSNPN, CDR2 SVGIG (reference sequence). CDR3 length: 13 residues. V shed 3 bases and J 10 bases; nucleotides not matched to a gene: 9. CDR3: CAWSLDRAGEQFF. CDR3 DNA sequence: TGTGCCTGGAGCCTTGACAGGGCAGGGGAGCAGTTCTTC.

The gene calls are TRBV12-3 or TRBV12-4 and TRBJ1-1, with TRBD1 identical over 7 bases. The CDR3 runs 12 residues. V was clipped by 6 bases and J by 6 bases; unmatched bases: 4. The CDR3 DNA follows: TGTGCCAGCAGGGGACAGTCTTCTGAAGCTTTCTTT. It specifies CASRGQSSEAFF.

The chain links TRBV5-8 to TRBJ2-3, with D possibly matching TRBD1 (5 bases). Looked up from germline, CDR1 is SGHTS and CDR2 is YDEGEE. V was cut by 4 bases and J by 3 bases, with 9 bases left in between. CDR3 length: 13 residues. This CDR3 reads CASSLGQTDTQYF. The CDR3 coding sequence is TGTGCCAGCAGCCTGGGGCAGACAGATACGCAGTATTTT. The full variable domain, completed using reference TRBV5-8 and TRBJ2-3, is EAGVTQSPTHLIKTRGQQATLRCSPISGHTSVYWYQQALGLGLQFLLWYDEGEERNRGNFPPRFSGRQFPNYSSELNVNALELEDSALYLCASSLGQTDTQYFGPGTRLTVL.

Here the CDR3 reads CASSAPGQGIDTQYF. The CDR3 region has the DNA TGTGCCAGCAGTGCACCGGGACAGGGTATTGATACGCAGTATTTT. The rearrangement links TRBV27 to TRBJ2-3; 9 bases are a match to TRBD1. The germline V gene encodes CDR1 MNHEY and CDR2 SMNVEV (reference sequence). The CDR3 has 15 amino acids. V was pared by 5 bases and J by 6 bases, with 9 bases of the junction left unmatched.